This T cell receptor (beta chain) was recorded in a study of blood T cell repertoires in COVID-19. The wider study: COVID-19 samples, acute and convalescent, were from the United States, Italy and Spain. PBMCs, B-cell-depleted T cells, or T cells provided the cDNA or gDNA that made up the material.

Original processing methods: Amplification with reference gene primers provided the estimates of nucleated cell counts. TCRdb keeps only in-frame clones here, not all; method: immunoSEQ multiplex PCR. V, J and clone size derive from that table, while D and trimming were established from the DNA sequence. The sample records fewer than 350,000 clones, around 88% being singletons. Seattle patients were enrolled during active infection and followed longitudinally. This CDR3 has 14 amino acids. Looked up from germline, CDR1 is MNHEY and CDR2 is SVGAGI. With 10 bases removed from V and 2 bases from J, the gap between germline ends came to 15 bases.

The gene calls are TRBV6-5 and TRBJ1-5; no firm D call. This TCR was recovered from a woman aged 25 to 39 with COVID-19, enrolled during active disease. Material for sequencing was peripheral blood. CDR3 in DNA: TGTGCCACAGCTCTAGGTTTTCGCAATCAGCCCCAGCATTTT. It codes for CATALGFRNQPQHF.